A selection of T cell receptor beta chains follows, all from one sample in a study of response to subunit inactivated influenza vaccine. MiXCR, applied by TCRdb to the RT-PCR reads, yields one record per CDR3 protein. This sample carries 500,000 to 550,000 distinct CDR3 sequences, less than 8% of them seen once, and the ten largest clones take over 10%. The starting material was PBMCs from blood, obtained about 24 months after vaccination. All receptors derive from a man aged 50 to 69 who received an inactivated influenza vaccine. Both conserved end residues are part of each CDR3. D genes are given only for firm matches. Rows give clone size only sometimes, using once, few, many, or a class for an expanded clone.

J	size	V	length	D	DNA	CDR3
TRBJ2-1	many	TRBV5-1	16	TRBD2	TGCGCCAGCAGCCCATTGACTAGCGGGAGCGGCAATGAGCAGTTCTTC	CASSPLTSGSGNEQFF
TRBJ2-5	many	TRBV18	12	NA	TGTGCCAGCTCACCTCTAAGGGAGACCCAGTACTTC	CASSPLRETQYF
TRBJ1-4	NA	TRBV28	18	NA	TGTGCCAGCAGTTTACTCCGGGACGGCCAGATACAGAATGAAAAACTGTTTTTT	CASSLLRDGQIQNEKLFF
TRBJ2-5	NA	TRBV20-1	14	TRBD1	TGCAGTGCTGAATCAAACAGGGGAGAGGGGACCCAGTACTTC	CSAESNRGEGTQYF
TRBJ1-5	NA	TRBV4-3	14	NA	TGCGCCAGCAGCCAAGCACGAGTAAATCAGCCCCAGCATTTT	CASSQARVNQPQHF
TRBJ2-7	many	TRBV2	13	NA	TGTGCCAGCAGTGAAGACAGTAACTACGAGCAGTACTTC	CASSEDSNYEQYF
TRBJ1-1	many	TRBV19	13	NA	TGTGCCAGTAGTATGGGCCTGAACACTGAAGCTTTCTTT	CASSMGLNTEAFF
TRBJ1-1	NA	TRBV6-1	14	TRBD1	TGTGCCAGCAGTGCGAATACAGGGGGCCCTGAAGCTTTCTTT	CASSANTGGPEAFF
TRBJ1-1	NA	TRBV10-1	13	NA	TGCGCCAGCAGCCGGGAACCGCGCGGTGAAGCTTTCTTT	CASSREPRGEAFF
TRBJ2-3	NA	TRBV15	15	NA	TGTGCCACCAGCAGAGAGCCAGCGGGCAAGTCGGCGCAGTATTTT	CATSREPAGKSAQYF
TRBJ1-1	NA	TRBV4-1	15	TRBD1	TGCGCCAGCAGCCGAGGACAGGGGGCGAACACTGAAGCTTTCTTT	CASSRGQGANTEAFF
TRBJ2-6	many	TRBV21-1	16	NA	TGTGCCAGCAGCCGCTCGGTACTATCTGGGGCCAACGTCCTGACTTTC	CASSRSVLSGANVLTF
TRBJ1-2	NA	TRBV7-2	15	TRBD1	TGTGCCAGCAGCCCACAGGCCCCAGGGGGCTATGGCTACACCTTC	CASSPQAPGGYGYTF
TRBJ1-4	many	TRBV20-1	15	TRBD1	TGCAGTGCTAGAAACCCGGACAGGAATTTTGTAAAACTGTTTTTT	CSARNPDRNFVKLFF
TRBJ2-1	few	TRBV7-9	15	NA	TGTGCCAGCAGCCCACCTGTCGGGGGATACAATGAGCAGTTCTTC	CASSPPVGGYNEQFF
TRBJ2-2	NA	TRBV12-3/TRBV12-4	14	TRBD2	TGTGCCAGCAGTCTAGCGGGAGTGGGCGGGGAGCTGTTTTTT	CASSLAGVGGELFF
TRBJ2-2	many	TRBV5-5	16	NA	TGTGCCAGCAGCTTGGGATGGTTCGCGAACACCGGGGAGCTGTTTTTT	CASSLGWFANTGELFF
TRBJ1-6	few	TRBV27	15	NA	TGTGCCAGCAGTTTAGGGGGGCGTATTGATTCACCCCTCCACTTT	CASSLGGRIDSPLHF
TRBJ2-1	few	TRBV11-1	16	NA	TGTGCCAGCAGCCCGCCGGGGGTGAGTAGGGCTAATGAGCAGTTCTTC	CASSPPGVSRANEQFF
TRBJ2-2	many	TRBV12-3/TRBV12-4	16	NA	TGTGCCAGCAGTCCTGGCGGGACTTATTCCACCGGGGAGCTGTTTTTT	CASSPGGTYSTGELFF
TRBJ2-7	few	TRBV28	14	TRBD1	TGTGCCACCCAAGGGGGCCCTAGCTCCTACGAGCAGTACTTC	CATQGGPSSYEQYF
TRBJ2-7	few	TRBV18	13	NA	TGTGCCAGCTCAAAGACAGCGTCCTACGAGCAGTACTTC	CASSKTASYEQYF
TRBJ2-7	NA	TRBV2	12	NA	TGTGCCAGCTACTCCAGGTTATACGAGCAGTACTTC	CASYSRLYEQYF
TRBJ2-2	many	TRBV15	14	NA	TGTGCCACCAGCATAAAGGACAGCACCGGGGAGCTGTTTTTT	CATSIKDSTGELFF
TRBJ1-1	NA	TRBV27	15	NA	TGTGCCAGCAGTTTAAGTGGAAATCTGAACACTGAAGCTTTCTTT	CASSLSGNLNTEAFF
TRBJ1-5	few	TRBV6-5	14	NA	TGTGCCAGCAGTTACTCGGGGGAGGGTCAGCCCCAGCATTTT	CASSYSGEGQPQHF
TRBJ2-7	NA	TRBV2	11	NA	TGTGCCAGCATGGCAGCCTACGAGCAGTACTTC	CASMAAYEQYF
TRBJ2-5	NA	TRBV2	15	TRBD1	TGTGCCAGCAGCTTCGGGACAGGGGGCCTTGAGACCCAGTACTTC	CASSFGTGGLETQYF
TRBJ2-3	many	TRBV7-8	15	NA	TGTGCCAGCAGCTTTTCGCAGCAGATAGCAGATACGCAGTATTTT	CASSFSQQIADTQYF
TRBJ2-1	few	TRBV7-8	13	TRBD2	TGTGCCAGCAGGCGGGGGGCAAAGGGTGAGCAGTTCTTC	CASRRGAKGEQFF
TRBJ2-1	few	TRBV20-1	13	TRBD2	TGCAGTGCTACGACGACTAGCGGGGGTGAGCAGTTCTTC	CSATTTSGGEQFF
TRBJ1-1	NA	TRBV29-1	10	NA	TGCAGCGTCGGAGGACCCGAAGCTTTCTTT	CSVGGPEAFF
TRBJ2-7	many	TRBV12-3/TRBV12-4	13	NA	TGTGCCAGCAGTTTTGGCAGGGCGGGTGAGCAGTACTTC	CASSFGRAGEQYF
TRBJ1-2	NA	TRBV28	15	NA	TGTGCCAGCAGCCCCTTGCCGGGGAACACTTATGGCTACACCTTC	CASSPLPGNTYGYTF
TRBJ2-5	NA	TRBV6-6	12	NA	TGTGCCAGCAGTTACTTAGTCGGGACCCAGTACTTC	CASSYLVGTQYF
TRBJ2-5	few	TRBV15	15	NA	TGTGCCACCAGGGATCCCAGCATGATCGAAGAGACCCAGTACTTC	CATRDPSMIEETQYF
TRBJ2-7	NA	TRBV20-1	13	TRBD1	TGCAGTGCCCGCCGGGACAGGGGTTACGAGCAGTACTTC	CSARRDRGYEQYF
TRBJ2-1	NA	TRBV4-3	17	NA	TGCGCCAGCAGCCAAGTCGCTCCTTCAAGCTCCTACAATAAGCAGTTCTTC	CASSQVAPSSSYNKQFF
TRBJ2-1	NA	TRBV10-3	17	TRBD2	TGTGCCATCAGTGACGATCCTAGCGGGAGCGTCTACAATGAGCAGTTCTTC	CAISDDPSGSVYNEQFF
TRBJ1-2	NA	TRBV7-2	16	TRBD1	TGTGCCAGCAGCCAAACAACAGGGGGCGAAGGCTATGGCTACACCTTC	CASSQTTGGEGYGYTF
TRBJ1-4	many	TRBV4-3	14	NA	TGCGCCAGCAGCCAAGTCACGGACGGGGAAAAACTGTTTTTT	CASSQVTDGEKLFF
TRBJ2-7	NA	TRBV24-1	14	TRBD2	TGTGCCACCAGTGAACAAGGACGGTGGGGGGGGCAGTACTTC	CATSEQGRWGGQYF
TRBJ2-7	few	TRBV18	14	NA	TGTGCCAGCTCACCAAGGAAGCCCACCTACGAGCAGTACTTC	CASSPRKPTYEQYF
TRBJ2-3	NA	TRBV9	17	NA	TGTGCCAGCAGCGTAGGTGGCCAGGGGTTTAGCACAGATACGCAGTATTTT	CASSVGGQGFSTDTQYF
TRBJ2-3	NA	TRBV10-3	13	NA	TGTGCCATCGGGCAAGGAAGCACAGATACGCAGTATTTT	CAIGQGSTDTQYF
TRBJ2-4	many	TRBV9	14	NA	TGTGCCAGCAGCGTAGGCGATGCCAAAAACATTCAGTACTTC	CASSVGDAKNIQYF
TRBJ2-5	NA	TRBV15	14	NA	TGTGCCACCAGCAGAAAAGGTGCCGTAGAGACCCAGTACTTC	CATSRKGAVETQYF
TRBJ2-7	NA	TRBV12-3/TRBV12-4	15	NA	TGTGCCAGCAGTCGAGGGGGGGGCCTCTCCTACGAGCAGTACTTC	CASSRGGGLSYEQYF
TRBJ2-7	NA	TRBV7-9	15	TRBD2	TGTGCCAGCAGCTTAGGGCGGGGGGTTGCCTACGAGCAGTACTTC	CASSLGRGVAYEQYF